This section outlines one T cell receptor (beta chain) sequence together with its context. What it binds is unknown. V lost 5 bases and J 5 bases, leaving 12 bases between the germline ends. CDR1 SGHAT and CDR2 FQNNGV come from the germline V gene. The CDR3 is 13 amino acids. Each of the donors was a healthy bone marrow donor. This sample stems from a study of cytomegalovirus exposure and HLA in healthy donors. The PCR contained 60 Vbeta and 13 Jbeta primers. The method was immunoSEQ multiplex PCR; TCRdb's version includes in-frame clones alone and lacks a portion of them. The sample table includes approximately 110,000 clones. Study-level points and caveats: The study flagged about 150 TCR beta chains as cytomegalovirus-associated.

The sequenced material came from PBMCs. The rearrangement links TRBV11-2 to TRBJ2-5, with D possibly TRBD2 on 5 matching bases. This receptor was identified in a man aged 25-45 years in good health and CMV-seronegative. CDR3 nucleotides: TGTGCCAGCAGCCGTCCTTCGGGGGAGACCCAGTACTTC. It specifies CASSRPSGETQYF.